These 13 T cell receptor beta chains came from one sample sequenced in a study of PD-1 blockade in classical Hodgkin lymphoma. Time point: newly diagnosed, previously untreated cHL patient sample. The investigators isolated CD8+ T cells from thawed PBMCs using magnetic negative selection. Some clones are missing from TCRdb's copy, which holds only in-frame ones; the method was immunoSEQ multiplex PCR. The sample contains 21,000 or so clones, around nine tenths of which appear only once. Sequencing used CD8+ T cells from blood. The receptors originated from a human donor with classical Hodgkin lymphoma.

The V and J genes are TRBV7-8 and TRBJ2-2; possible D gene TRBD2, 5 bases. The CDR3 covers 15 residues. The V gene's germline CDR1 is SGHVS and CDR2 FQNEAQ. Trimming stripped 5 bases from V and 6 bases from J, with 16 bases between. The CDR3 DNA follows: TGTGCCAGCAGCAGGACCCCGACCGGGGCCGGGGAGCTGTTTTTT. The encoded protein is CASSRTPTGAGELFF. Variable domain in full (rest from reference TRBV7-8 and TRBJ2-2): GAGVSQSPRYKVAKRGQDVALRCDPISGHVSLFWYQQALGQGPEFLTYFQNEAQLDKSGLPSDRFFAERPEGSVSTLKIQRTQQEDSAVYLCASSRTPTGAGELFFGEGSRLTVL.

The chain combines TRBV29-1 with TRBJ1-2; no firm D call. The CDR3 has 15 residues. The germline CDR1 and CDR2 sequences are SQVTM and ANQGSEA. V was cut by 0 bases and J by 4 bases, with 15 bases left in between. This chain's CDR3 is CSVEDRKGLGYGYTF. The CDR3 DNA reads as TGCAGCGTTGAAGATAGGAAGGGATTGGGCTATGGCTACACCTTC.

CDR3 sequence: CASSPVATRKSNEQFF. CDR3 DNA sequence: TGCGCCAGCAGCCCCGTTGCGACTAGAAAGTCCAATGAGCAGTTCTTC. The chain employs TRBV4-3 and TRBJ2-1; a possible D gene is TRBD2 (6 bases). Germline values: CDR1 LGHNA, CDR2 YSLEER. This CDR3 has 16 amino acids. Deletions cut 4 bases from V and 6 bases from J, with 19 bases between.

This clone was observed once. This rearrangement joins TRBV19 to TRBJ2-7; maybe TRBD1 (5 bases). The CDR3 totals 13 residues. The germline V gene encodes CDR1 LNHDA and CDR2 SQIVND (reference sequence). With 9 bases removed from V and 1 base from J, the gap between germline ends came to 13 bases. Here the CDR3 DNA reads TGTGCCAGCAACCAGGGTTCTTCCTACGAGCAGTACTTC. Encoded protein: CASNQGSSYEQYF.

This clone turned up a few times. V is TRBV7-6 and J is TRBJ1-2; D gene uncertain. Germline CDR1 and CDR2: SGHVS and FNYEAQ. V was pared by 1 base and J by 2 bases, with 5 bases between. CDR3 length: 13 amino acids. DNA of the CDR3: TGTGCCAGCAGCTTAGGCCAGAACTATGGCTACACCTTC. Protein sequence: CASSLGQNYGYTF.

The V call is TRBV5-6, the J call TRBJ2-1, with 9 bases identical to TRBD2. CDR1 and CDR2 (germline): SGHDT, YYEEEE. With V trimmed by 5 bases and J by 0 bases, 9 bases remained unmatched. The CDR3 extends over 17 amino acids. The CDR3 DNA reads TGTGCCAGCAGGCCTCTAGCGGGGAGGAGCTCCTACAATGAGCAGTTCTTC. This encodes CASRPLAGRSSYNEQFF.

This chain uses TRBV4-1 with TRBJ1-4; D gene ambiguous. Between the trimmed V and J ends, which lost 0 bases and 4 bases, there was a span of 6 bases. The germline gives CDR1 MGHRA, CDR2 YSYEKL. There are 14 residues in the CDR3. CDR3 in DNA: TGCGCCAGCAGCCAAGAGTGGGGTAATGAAAAACTGTTTTTT. Encoded protein: CASSQEWGNEKLFF.

The chain has TRBV27 and TRBJ1-2; weak D call: TRBD1 (6 bases). Trimming removed 5 bases from V and 4 bases from J, with 11 bases in between. Germline V gene lookup returns CDR1 MNHEY and CDR2 SMNVEV (reference sequence). This CDR3 comprises 13 residues. CDR3 loop: CASSPTGPYGYTF. The CDR3 DNA reads TGTGCCAGCAGTCCCACAGGGCCCTATGGCTACACCTTC.

This chain links TRBV4-3 with TRBJ1-4, with 10 positions matching TRBD1. The germline V gene encodes CDR1 LGHNA and CDR2 YSLEER. V gave up 0 bases and J gave up 3 bases; unmatched junction bases: 16. This CDR3 has 21 amino acids. For the CDR3, the DNA is TGCGCCAGCAGCCAAGAAAGTGCTCCGGGACAGGGGCCTTGGGCTAATGAAAAACTGTTTTTT. Its protein product is CASSQESAPGQGPWANEKLFF.

V usage is TRBV7-8 and J usage is TRBJ2-6, with a weak D call TRBD1 (5 bases). There are 16 residues in the CDR3. Germline V gene data show CDR1 as SGHVS and CDR2 as FQNEAQ. The germline V and J ends were trimmed by 2 bases and 4 bases, with 12 bases remaining between them. The CDR3 region is CASSLTPGLGANVLTF. CDR3 DNA sequence: TGTGCCAGCAGCTTAACTCCAGGGCTCGGGGCCAACGTCCTGACTTTC.

CDR3 protein: CASSISTAANEQFF. CDR3 sequence (DNA): TGTGCCAGTAGTATAAGTACGGCCGCTAATGAGCAGTTCTTC. V and J are TRBV19 and TRBJ2-1, with D unresolved. The germline CDR1 and CDR2 sequences are LNHDA and SQIVND (reference sequence). CDR3 length: 14 residues. V was clipped by 2 bases and J by 7 bases, with 12 bases between them. The full variable domain, in which reference TRBV19 and TRBJ2-1 provide the parts outside the CDR3, is DGGITQSPKYLFRKEGQNVTLSCEQNLNHDAMYWYRQDPGQGLRLIYYSQIVNDFQKGDIAEGYSVSREKKESFPLTVTSAQKNPTAFYLCASSISTAANEQFFGPGTRLTVL.

The chain carries TRBV7-2 and TRBJ2-3; 7 bases match TRBD1. The CDR3 extends over 12 amino acids. CDR1 is SGHTA and CDR2 is FQGNSA in the germline V gene. V trimming: 3 bases; J trimming: 7 bases; junction bases outside the gene matches: 1. The CDR3 loop is CASSLDRYTQYF. CDR3 bases: TGTGCCAGCAGCTTGGACAGGTATACGCAGTATTTT.

The V call is TRBV7-9, the J call TRBJ1-1; 11 bases are a match to TRBD1. CDR3 size: 15 residues. CDR1 SEHNR and CDR2 FQNEAQ come from the germline V gene (reference sequence). J was trimmed by 5 bases and V by 1 base; bases with no gene match: 3. CDR3 sequence (DNA): TGTGCCAGCAGCTTAGGGGACAGGGGGAGGACTGAAGCTTTCTTT. Protein sequence: CASSLGDRGRTEAFF. The variable domain in full, completed from reference TRBV7-9 and TRBJ1-1, reads DTGVSQNPRHKITKRGQNVTFRCDPISEHNRLYWYRQTLGQGPEFLTYFQNEAQLEKSRLLSDRFSAERPKGSFSTLEIQRTEQGDSAMYLCASSLGDRGRTEAFFGQGTRLTVV.